The present entry profiles one T cell receptor beta chain with its context. TCRbeta library construction was performed incorporating unique molecular identifiers. One entry per CDR3 protein, called by TCRdb with MiXCR from the PCR reads. The sample lists 300,000 to 400,000 distinct CDR3 sequences; 10% to 15% were seen once. The data were taken from a study of T-cell reconstitution after alpha-beta-depleted transplantation in children. Germline V CDR1 and CDR2: LGHDT, YNNKEL (reference sequence). This CDR3 comprises 14 residues. Trimming left V 2 bases short and J 0 bases short, with 6 bases between. The chain has TRBV3-1 and TRBJ2-3; D is unresolved. The input for sequencing was PBMCs, taken from the stem cell graft. This TCR was sampled from a human donor who donated a stem cell graft to a child with Fanconi anemia. The CDR3 loop is CASSQSGSTDTQYF. CDR3 DNA sequence: TGTGCCAGCAGCCAATCCGGAAGCACAGATACGCAGTATTTT.